This TCR beta chain was retrieved from a study of early T cells in non-severe SARS-CoV-2 infection. Points on this clonotype: A read error may account for a junction end that differs from germline.

Germline values: CDR1 SGHNT, CDR2 YENEEA. This CDR3 spans 12 amino acids. TCRdb reprocessed the 5' RACE reads via MiXCR and lists one record per CDR3 protein. This table has tens of thousands of distinct CDR3 sequences, 13% appearing once. This clonotype was sampled from an adult who was a healthcare worker with PCR-confirmed SARS-CoV-2 infection or an uninfected control (not recorded which). Sequencing was done on a sample of whole blood. This chain uses TRBV11-3 with TRBJ1-1; D is unresolved. CDR3 sequence reads: CASSLDGSAPRF. The DNA of the CDR3 is TGTGCCAGCAGCTTAGATGGCTCGGCTCCTAGATTT.